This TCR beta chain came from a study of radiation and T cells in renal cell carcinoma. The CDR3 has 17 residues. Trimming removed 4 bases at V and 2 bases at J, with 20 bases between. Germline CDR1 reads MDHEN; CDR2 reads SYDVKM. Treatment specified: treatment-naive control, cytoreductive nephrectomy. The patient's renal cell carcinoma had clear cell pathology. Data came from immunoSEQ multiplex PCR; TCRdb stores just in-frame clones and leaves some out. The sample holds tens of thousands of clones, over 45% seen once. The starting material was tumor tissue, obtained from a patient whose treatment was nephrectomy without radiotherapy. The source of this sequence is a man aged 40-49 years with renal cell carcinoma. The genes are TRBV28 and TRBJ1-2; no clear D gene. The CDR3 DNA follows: TGTGCCAGCAGTTCCTCGGCGTCGGGAGAAGCAAACTATGGCTACACCTTC. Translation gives CASSSSASGEANYGYTF.